This T cell receptor beta chain was recovered during a study of pediatric ulcerative colitis. The study, taken as a whole, reports: No controls had the two rectal clonotypes shared by ulcerative colitis patients. Clonal expansions reduced rectal repertoire diversity in acute severe colitis.

Colonoscopy and blood draw happened at the same time. Clones were sequenced by immunoSEQ multiplex PCR, and TCRdb holds only the in-frame ones, with some missing. Counted here are about 32,000 clones, 82% occurring once; the ten biggest clones make up 3.5% to 4.5%. Turning to this clone: Its target is not known.

This CDR3 spans 14 amino acids. Looked up from germline, CDR1 is SNHLY and CDR2 is FYNNEI. V dropped 7 bases and J dropped 7 bases, with 16 bases sitting between them. The sample taken for sequencing was blood. The V call is TRBV2, the J call TRBJ1-4; D gene unclear. This TCR was sampled from a boy aged 10-17 years with severe ulcerative colitis. The CDR3: CASTWTWRGEKLFF. The DNA of the CDR3 is TGTGCCAGCACCTGGACGTGGCGGGGTGAAAAACTGTTTTTT.